These T cell receptor beta chains were read from a single sample in a study of shared clonotypes between healthy human individuals. TCRdb keeps only in-frame clones here, not all; method: immunoSEQ multiplex PCR. This table has about 490,000 clones, over 65% appearing once. Sequencing input: PBMCs. Source of these receptors: a woman aged 40 to 50 in good health. Some clones in this sample may be carry-over from other donors' samples. Each CDR3 is given with its conserved first and last residue. The D gene is left open where the match is weak. Some rows have no size entry. The others give once, few or many, or a class for an expanded clone.

j_call,d_call,clone_size,v_call,cdr3_nt,cdr3_aa
TRBJ1-5,TRBD1,.,TRBV19,TGTGCCAGCAGACCCTGGACAGGGAGTATCAATCAGCCCCAGCATTTT,CASRPWTGSINQPQHF
TRBJ1-1,.,many,TRBV28,TGTGCCAGCAGTTTTTCTGGCCGGCCTATGTCGTATGAAGCTTTCTTT,CASSFSGRPMSYEAFF
TRBJ1-2,.,.,TRBV5-1,TGCGCCAGCAGCTTGGGGGGCAGTTCCTATGGCTACACCTTC,CASSLGGSSYGYTF
TRBJ2-5,.,.,TRBV30,TGTGCCTGGGCGAATCAAGAGACCCAGTACTTC,CAWANQETQYF
TRBJ2-1,.,.,TRBV18,TGTGCCAGCTCACCGTATCTTTTAAGGGGCAATGAGCAGTTCTTC,CASSPYLLRGNEQFF
TRBJ2-3,.,.,TRBV5-1,TGCGCCAGCAGCGAGGGACTTGCCACAGATACGCAGTATTTT,CASSEGLATDTQYF
TRBJ2-7,.,.,TRBV30,TGTGCCAGCAGTTTCCTCCGCTACTCACCCTACGAGCAGTACTTC,CASSFLRYSPYEQYF
TRBJ2-7,TRBD2,.,TRBV11-2,TGTGCCAGCAGCTTTTCAGGACTAGCGGGGCCCCGGGAGCAGTACTTC,CASSFSGLAGPREQYF
TRBJ2-1,TRBD2,.,TRBV5-1,TGCGCCAGCAGCTTGGGACTAGCGGGAGTGGATGAGCAGTTCTTC,CASSLGLAGVDEQFF
TRBJ2-7,.,.,TRBV27,TGTGCCAGCAGTTTGCTTTCTGGGCCGGACGAGCAGTACTTC,CASSLLSGPDEQYF
TRBJ1-2,.,.,TRBV5-8,TGTGCCAGCAGCTTTCGGGGCGTGGATTATGGCTACACCTTC,CASSFRGVDYGYTF
TRBJ2-1,TRBD2,.,TRBV12-5,TGTGCTAGTGGTTTGGTATTAGGGACTAGCGGAGCCTACAATGAGCAGTTCTTC,CASGLVLGTSGAYNEQFF
TRBJ2-1,.,many,TRBV6-4,TGTGCCAGCAGTGACTCGGGGGTTGGCTCCTACAATGAGCAGTTCTTC,CASSDSGVGSYNEQFF
TRBJ1-1,.,.,TRBV5-8,TGTGCCAGCAGCTCGACTGGCGGTGAAGCTTTCTTT,CASSSTGGEAFF
TRBJ2-1,.,few,TRBV30,TGTGCCTGGAGCGGGATAGGCGGCAATGAGCAGTTCTTC,CAWSGIGGNEQFF
TRBJ2-1,.,.,TRBV11-2,TGTGCCAGCAGCTTACAAATAAATGAGCAGTTCTTC,CASSLQINEQFF
TRBJ1-5,.,.,TRBV7-8,TGTGCCAGCAGCCACTACCGCGATGTGGGGACAAACAATCAGCCCCAGCATTTT,CASSHYRDVGTNNQPQHF
TRBJ2-7,TRBD1,.,TRBV29-1,TGCAGCGCTCAATCGGGACAGGGATCTGACGAGCAGTACTTC,CSAQSGQGSDEQYF
TRBJ1-2,.,once,TRBV4-3,TGCGCCAGCAGCCAAGATGGGGGAACAGAATCCTCCTATGGCTACACCTTC,CASSQDGGTESSYGYTF
TRBJ2-7,.,.,TRBV4-3,TGCGCCAGCAGCCAAGCGCGCAGGGCGGGTGAGCAGTACTTC,CASSQARRAGEQYF
TRBJ1-1,.,.,TRBV6-6,TGTGCCAGCAGTCCCGAGTATAACACTGAAGCTTTCTTT,CASSPEYNTEAFF
TRBJ1-2,.,few,TRBV30,TGTGCCTGGAGTGTACAGTGGACATATGGCTACACCTTC,CAWSVQWTYGYTF
TRBJ2-2,TRBD2,.,TRBV5-1,TGCGCCAGCAGCTTAAGCAGCGGGAGGGGCACCGGGGAGCTGTTTTTT,CASSLSSGRGTGELFF
TRBJ1-6,.,.,TRBV6-6,TGTGCCAGCAGTAATACTTATTCACCCCTCCACTTT,CASSNTYSPLHF
TRBJ2-2,TRBD1,.,TRBV2,TGTGCCAGCAGTGAGGTGGGGCAGGGGGCGACTATAATCACCGGGGAGCTGTTTTTT,CASSEVGQGATIITGELFF
TRBJ2-1,.,.,TRBV4-2,TGTGCCAGCAGCCAAGCGGTGCGGTCAGAGCAGTTCTTC,CASSQAVRSEQFF
TRBJ1-2,.,.,TRBV5-6,TGTGCCAGCAGCGCATGGGGTCGGTCAGGAAATGGCTACACCTTC,CASSAWGRSGNGYTF
TRBJ1-2,TRBD1,.,TRBV7-2,TGTGCCAGCAGCTTAGGACAGGGGGCGGGCGGCTACACCTTC,CASSLGQGAGGYTF
TRBJ2-1,.,.,TRBV9,TGTGCCAGCAGCCCCAGAGGGGGAGCTGAGCAGTTCTTC,CASSPRGGAEQFF
TRBJ2-7,.,.,TRBV4-3,TGCGCCAGCAGCCCAGAACAAACTCGCGAGCAGTACTTC,CASSPEQTREQYF
TRBJ2-5,.,.,TRBV29-1,TGCAGCGTTGGGGGCGGGTTGGGAGAGACCCAGTACTTC,CSVGGGLGETQYF
TRBJ1-1,.,.,TRBV5-5,TGTGCCAGCAGCTTGTTTGGGGGTAGATGGAACACTGAAGCTTTCTTT,CASSLFGGRWNTEAFF
TRBJ1-2,.,many,TRBV7-9,TGTGCCAGCAGCTCGAAATTCTATGGCTACACCTTC,CASSSKFYGYTF
TRBJ1-4,.,.,TRBV9,TGTGCCAGCAGCCTAGGGCAGGAGAATGAAAAACTGTTTTTT,CASSLGQENEKLFF
TRBJ2-7,TRBD2,.,TRBV5-4,TGTGCCAGCAGCTTAGCTAGCGGGAGCATCAACCACGAGCAGTACTTC,CASSLASGSINHEQYF
TRBJ1-4,.,few,TRBV4-3,TGCGCCAGCAGCCAACCCGACAATGGTCCTCTTAATGAAAAACTGTTTTTT,CASSQPDNGPLNEKLFF
TRBJ2-7,.,.,TRBV30,TGTGCCTGGAGTATTGGGACTGGGAGCTCCTACGAGCAGTACTTC,CAWSIGTGSSYEQYF
TRBJ1-1,.,many,TRBV5-1,TGCGCCAGCAGCGAAAACAAAGGCATTGCTGAAGCTTTCTTT,CASSENKGIAEAFF
TRBJ2-1,TRBD2,.,TRBV7-2,TGTGCCAGCAGCATAGGGGGCGGGAGGGATGAGCAGTTCTTC,CASSIGGGRDEQFF
TRBJ2-7,.,few,TRBV28,TGTGCCAGCACAAGGGGAGGTGCGATGGACTACGAGCAGTACTTC,CASTRGGAMDYEQYF
TRBJ2-1,.,.,TRBV11-2,TGTGCCAGCAGCTTAGTGCCGGGTGTCGATGAGCAGTTCTTC,CASSLVPGVDEQFF
TRBJ1-5,.,.,TRBV28,TGTGCCAGCAGTTTATCCTCTGGGAACTCAGGGGAGAGCAATCAGCCCCAGCATTTT,CASSLSSGNSGESNQPQHF
TRBJ2-1,.,.,TRBV18,TGTGCCAGCTCACAAGACAGGTTGGTAGGTGAGCAGTTCTTC,CASSQDRLVGEQFF
TRBJ2-3,.,.,TRBV20-1,TGCAGTGCCAGGAGCACAGATACGCAGTATTTT,CSARSTDTQYF
TRBJ2-7,.,.,TRBV9,TGTGCCAGCAGCCCAGGTGGGGGTCAGTACGAGCAGTACTTC,CASSPGGGQYEQYF